This passage covers 16 T cell receptor beta chains from one sample sequenced in a study of HIV-infected patients and healthy controls. cDNA was made from about 500 ng RNA using alpha and beta constant primers. Each of the alpha and beta chains got its own library through chain-specific third strand synthesis with indices. TCRdb re-analysed the 5' RACE reads in MiXCR, keeping a single row per CDR3 protein. The sample lists approximately 10,000 distinct CDR3 sequences; over 5% were seen once. Follow-up blood was drawn about 14 weeks, roughly three months, after antiretroviral therapy began. All unsorted peripheral T cells were captured because whole blood was used without fractionation. This specimen consisted of blood, obtained during antiretroviral therapy. These receptors were collected from an adult with HIV infection. The donor label of this sample is uncertain.

A few counts support this clonotype. This sequence joins TRBV6-5 and TRBJ2-1; no clear D gene. The CDR3 covers 12 residues. The V gene lost 6 bases and the J gene lost 7 bases, with 10 bases spanning the gap. Germline CDR1 and CDR2: MNHEY and SVGAGI. The CDR3 bases are TGTGCCAGCAGGAGGACGAAGAATGAGCAGTTCTTC. It codes for CASRRTKNEQFF.

Many counts were recorded for this clonotype. The chain is built from TRBV11-3 and TRBJ2-6; the match to TRBD1 covers 10 bases. The CDR3 spans 15 residues. J lost 2 bases, V lost 5 bases, and 0 bases had no gene match. Germline lookup yields CDR1 SGHNT and CDR2 YENEEA. The CDR3 is CASSGQGAGANVLTF. The CDR3 DNA reads as TGTGCCAGCAGCGGACAGGGGGCTGGGGCCAACGTCCTGACTTTC.

At least ten counts were recorded for this clonotype. This chain links TRBV2 with TRBJ2-3, with D tentatively TRBD2 (6 bases). This CDR3 spans 13 amino acids. Germline CDR1 SNHLY, CDR2 FYNNEI. Trimming left V 7 bases short and J 5 bases short, with 13 bases between. CDR3 DNA: TGTGCCAGCACGGAGGGAAGACAAGATACGCAGTATTTT. Translation: CASTEGRQDTQYF.

This clonotype is categorized as large (0.1 to 1%). The V and J genes are TRBV29-1 and TRBJ2-1; the match to TRBD2 covers 9 bases. The CDR3 consists of 12 residues. CDR1 is SQVTM, CDR2 ANQGSEA, per germline. The ends lost 8 bases at V and 6 bases at J; junction bases unmatched: 5. The CDR3 loop reads CSSTGLANEQFF. The CDR3 DNA sequence: TGCAGCTCGACGGGACTAGCCAATGAGCAGTTCTTC.

This clonotype was seen repeatedly, ten times or more. This sequence joins TRBV2 and TRBJ2-7, with 9 bases identical to TRBD2. V shed 6 bases and J 2 bases; nucleotides not matched to a gene: 5. The germline V gene has CDR1 SNHLY and CDR2 FYNNEI. The CDR3 runs to 14 residues. The CDR3 nucleotides are TGTGCCAGCAGCCGCTTAGCGGGAGCCTACGAGCAGTACTTC. Protein: CASSRLAGAYEQYF.

The chain recombines TRBV9 with TRBJ2-7; D perhaps matches TRBD2 (7 bases). CDR1 and CDR2 (germline): SGDLS, YYNGEE. V was cut by 0 bases and J by 5 bases, with 12 bases left in between. The CDR3 runs 14 residues. DNA for the CDR3: TGTGCCAGCAGCGTAGGAGGGGGGGGCGACGAGCAGTACTTC. The encoded protein is CASSVGGGGDEQYF.

Ten or more counts support this clonotype. The J gene is TRBJ2-3, the V gene TRBV18, with no clear D. V lost 4 bases to trimming and J lost 2 bases, with 7 bases between them. The V gene's germline CDR1 is KGHSH and CDR2 LQKENI. The CDR3 is 13 residues long. The CDR3 coding sequence is TGTGCCAGCTCACAATCAAACACAGATACGCAGTATTTT. Translating it yields CASSQSNTDTQYF.

V and J are TRBV27 and TRBJ1-1; no reliable D call. This CDR3 comprises 13 residues. Germline CDR1 MNHEY, CDR2 SMNVEV (reference sequence). The V end lost 3 bases, the J end lost 3 bases, and 8 bases lay between the germline ends. This CDR3 is CASSLQEYTEAFF. For the CDR3, the DNA is TGTGCCAGCAGTTTGCAGGAGTACACTGAAGCTTTCTTT.

At least ten counts were recorded for this clonotype. The chain recombines TRBV7-9 with TRBJ2-7; D unresolved. The V gene's germline CDR1 is SEHNR and CDR2 FQNEAQ (reference sequence). The CDR3 loop spans 11 amino acids. Trimming pared 5 bases from V and 7 bases from J, leaving 9 bases between. The CDR3 region is CASSQLGEQYF. The CDR3 nucleotides read TGTGCCAGCAGCCAGCTCGGTGAGCAGTACTTC.

At least ten counts were recorded for this clonotype. The chain recombines TRBV19 with TRBJ2-1; perhaps D is TRBD1 or TRBD2 (6 bases each). This CDR3 has 15 residues. The germline V gene encodes CDR1 LNHDA and CDR2 SQIVND (reference sequence). Trimming removed 6 bases at V and 3 bases at J, with 15 bases between. In DNA form, the CDR3 reads TGTGCCAGTAGCGCAGAGGGGGGTTTCTACAATGAGCAGTTCTTC. This sequence encodes CASSAEGGFYNEQFF.

This clonotype occurred many times. The chain joins TRBV7-2 to TRBJ1-2; D perhaps matches TRBD1 (6 bases). Looked up from germline, CDR1 is SGHTA and CDR2 is FQGNSA. There are 13 residues in the CDR3. The V end was cut by 2 bases, the J end by 7 bases, with 11 bases between. The CDR3, as DNA: TGTGCCAGCAGCTTATCAGGGGAAGGTGGCTACACCTTC. Its translation is CASSLSGEGGYTF.

This clonotype has at least ten counts. The chain links TRBV5-1 to TRBJ2-7; D may be TRBD2 (5 bases). The CDR3 loop spans 14 amino acids. Germline CDR1 and CDR2: SGHRS and YFSETQ. V was trimmed by 0 bases and J by 7 bases, leaving 14 bases between them. In DNA form, the CDR3 reads TGCGCCAGCAGCTTGGCACAGAGTTCGGGGGAGCAGTACTTC. Translation: CASSLAQSSGEQYF.

This clonotype showed up many times. The chain recombines TRBV6-5 with TRBJ1-5; TRBD1 matches at 11 bases. J was trimmed by 6 bases and V by 6 bases; bases with no gene match: 7. Germline CDR1 MNHEY, CDR2 SVGAGI. The CDR3 spans 15 residues. CDR3 sequence reads: CASSTGTGGTQPQHF. The DNA for the CDR3 is TGTGCCAGCAGCACCGGGACAGGGGGTACTCAGCCCCAGCATTTT.

This clonotype has ten or more counts. The chain combines TRBV19 with TRBJ2-1; the D is unclear. Looked up from germline, CDR1 is LNHDA and CDR2 is SQIVND (reference sequence). The CDR3 runs 15 residues. Trimming removed 3 bases at V and 8 bases at J, with 17 bases between. CDR3 nucleotide sequence: TGTGCCAGTAGTATTATGGGCGGTGTTTTCGATGAGCAGTTCTTC. The encoded protein is CASSIMGGVFDEQFF.

This clonotype was found many times. The chain recombines TRBV6-2 or TRBV6-3 with TRBJ2-2; TRBD2 matches 12 bases. Germline V CDR1 and CDR2: MNHEY, SVGEGT. J lost 3 bases, V lost 5 bases, and 4 bases had no gene match. CDR3 length: 16 amino acids. The CDR3 DNA is TGTGCCAGCAGTGCCTGGACTAGCGGGGACACCGGGGAGCTGTTTTTT. The encoded protein is CASSAWTSGDTGELFF.

The table lists this clonotype with many counts. The V call is TRBV5-4, the J call TRBJ2-1, with D possibly TRBD2 on 5 matching bases. V was pared by 0 bases and J by 6 bases, with 13 bases between. CDR1 is SGHNT, CDR2 YYREEE, per germline (reference sequence). There are 15 residues in the CDR3. The CDR3 region has the DNA TGTGCCAGCAGCTTGGGTATACTAGGAGCCAATGAGCAGTTCTTC. Translating it yields CASSLGILGANEQFF.